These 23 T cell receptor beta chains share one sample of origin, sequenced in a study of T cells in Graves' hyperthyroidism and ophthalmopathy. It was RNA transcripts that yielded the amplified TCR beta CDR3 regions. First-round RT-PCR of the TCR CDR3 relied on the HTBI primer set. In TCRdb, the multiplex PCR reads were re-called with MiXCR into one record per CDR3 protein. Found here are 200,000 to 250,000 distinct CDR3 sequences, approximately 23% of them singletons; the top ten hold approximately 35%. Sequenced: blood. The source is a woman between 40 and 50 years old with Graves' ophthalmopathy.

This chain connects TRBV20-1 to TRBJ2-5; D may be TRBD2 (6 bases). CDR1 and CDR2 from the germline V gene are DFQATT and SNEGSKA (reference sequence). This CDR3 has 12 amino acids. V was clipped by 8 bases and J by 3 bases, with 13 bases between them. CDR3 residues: CSSGVGEETQYF. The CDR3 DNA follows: TGCAGTTCGGGAGTGGGAGAAGAGACCCAGTACTTC.

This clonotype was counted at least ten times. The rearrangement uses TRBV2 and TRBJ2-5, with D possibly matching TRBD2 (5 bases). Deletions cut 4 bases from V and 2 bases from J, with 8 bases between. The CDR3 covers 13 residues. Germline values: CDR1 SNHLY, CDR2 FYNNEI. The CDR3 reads CASSAERQETQYF. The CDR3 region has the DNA TGTGCCAGCAGTGCTGAGCGGCAAGAGACCCAGTACTTC.

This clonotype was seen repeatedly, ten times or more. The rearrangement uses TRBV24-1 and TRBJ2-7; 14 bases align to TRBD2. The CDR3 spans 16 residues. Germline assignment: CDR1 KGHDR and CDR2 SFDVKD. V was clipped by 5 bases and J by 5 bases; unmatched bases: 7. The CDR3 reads CATSVGRGLAGDEQYF. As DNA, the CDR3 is TGTGCCACCAGTGTGGGACGGGGACTAGCGGGAGACGAGCAGTACTTC.

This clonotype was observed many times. CDR3 sequence reads: CASSRPGTGQPQHF. The CDR3, as DNA: TGCGCCAGCAGCCGTCCCGGGACAGGGCAGCCCCAGCATTTT. The genes are TRBV4-1 and TRBJ1-5; the match to TRBD1 covers 9 bases. The CDR3 loop spans 14 amino acids. CDR1 is MGHRA, CDR2 YSYEKL, per germline. With V trimmed by 4 bases and J by 7 bases, 5 bases remained unmatched.

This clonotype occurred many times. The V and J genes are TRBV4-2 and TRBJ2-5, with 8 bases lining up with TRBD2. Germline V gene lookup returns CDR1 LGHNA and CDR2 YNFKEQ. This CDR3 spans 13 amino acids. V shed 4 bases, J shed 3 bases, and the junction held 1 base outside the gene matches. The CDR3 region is CASSPGLEETQYF. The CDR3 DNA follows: TGTGCCAGCAGCCCGGGACTAGAAGAGACCCAGTACTTC.

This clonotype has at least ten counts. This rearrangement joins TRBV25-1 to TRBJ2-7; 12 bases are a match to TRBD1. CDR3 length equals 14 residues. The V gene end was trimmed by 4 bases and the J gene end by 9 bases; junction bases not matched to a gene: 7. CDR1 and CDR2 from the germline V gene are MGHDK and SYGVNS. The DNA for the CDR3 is TGTGCCAGCAGTGGGGGTGGGACAGGGGGCTTGCAGTACTTC. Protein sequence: CASSGGGTGGLQYF.

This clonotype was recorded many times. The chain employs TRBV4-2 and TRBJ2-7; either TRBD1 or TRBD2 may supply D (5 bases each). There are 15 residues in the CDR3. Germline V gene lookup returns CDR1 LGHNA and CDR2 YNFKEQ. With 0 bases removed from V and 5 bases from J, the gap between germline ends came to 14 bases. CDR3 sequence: CASSQEWVGANEQYF. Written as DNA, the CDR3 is TGTGCCAGCAGCCAAGAATGGGTCGGGGCCAACGAGCAGTACTTC.

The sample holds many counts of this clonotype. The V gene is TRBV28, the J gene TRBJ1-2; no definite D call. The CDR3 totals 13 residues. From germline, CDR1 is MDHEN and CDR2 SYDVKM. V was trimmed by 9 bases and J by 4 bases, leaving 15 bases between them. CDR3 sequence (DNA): TGTGCCAGTACCCGGACGTCCCCCTATGGCTACACCTTC. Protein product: CASTRTSPYGYTF.

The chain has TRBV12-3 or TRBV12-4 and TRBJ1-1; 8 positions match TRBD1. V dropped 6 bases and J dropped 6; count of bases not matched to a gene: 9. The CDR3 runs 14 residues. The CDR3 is CASRRTGPRPEAFF. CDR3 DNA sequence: TGTGCCAGCAGAAGGACAGGGCCCCGGCCTGAAGCTTTCTTT.

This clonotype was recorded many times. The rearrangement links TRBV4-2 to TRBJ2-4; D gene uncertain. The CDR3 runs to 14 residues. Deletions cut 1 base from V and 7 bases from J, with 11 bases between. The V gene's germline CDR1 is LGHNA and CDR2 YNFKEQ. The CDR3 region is CASSQGGTINIQYF. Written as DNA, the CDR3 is TGTGCCAGCAGCCAAGGGGGAACAATTAACATTCAGTACTTC.

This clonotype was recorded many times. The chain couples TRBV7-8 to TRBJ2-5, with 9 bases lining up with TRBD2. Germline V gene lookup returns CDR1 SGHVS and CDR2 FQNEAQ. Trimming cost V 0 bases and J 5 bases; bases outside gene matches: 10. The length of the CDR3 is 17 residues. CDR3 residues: CASSLAVAGALIETQYF. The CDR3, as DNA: TGTGCCAGCAGCTTAGCGGTAGCGGGAGCTCTCATCGAGACCCAGTACTTC. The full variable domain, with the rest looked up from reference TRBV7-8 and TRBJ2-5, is GAGVSQSPRYKVAKRGQDVALRCDPISGHVSLFWYQQALGQGPEFLTYFQNEAQLDKSGLPSDRFFAERPEGSVSTLKIQRTQQEDSAVYLCASSLAVAGALIETQYFGPGTRLLVL.

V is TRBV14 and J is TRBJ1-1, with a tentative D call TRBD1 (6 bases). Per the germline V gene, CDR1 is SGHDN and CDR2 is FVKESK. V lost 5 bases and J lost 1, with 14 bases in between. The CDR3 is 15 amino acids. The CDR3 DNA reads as TGTGCCAGCAGCTTGGTGGGGGGCTGGAACACTGAAGCTTTCTTT. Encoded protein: CASSLVGGWNTEAFF.

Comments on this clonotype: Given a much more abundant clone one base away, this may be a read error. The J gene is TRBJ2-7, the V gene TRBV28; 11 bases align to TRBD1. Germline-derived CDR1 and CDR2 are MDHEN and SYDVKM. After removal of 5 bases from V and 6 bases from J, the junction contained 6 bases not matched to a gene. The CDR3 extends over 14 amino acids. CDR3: CASSRDRGGCEQYF. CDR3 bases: TGTGCCAGCAGTCGGGACAGGGGGGGGTGCGAGCAGTACTTC.

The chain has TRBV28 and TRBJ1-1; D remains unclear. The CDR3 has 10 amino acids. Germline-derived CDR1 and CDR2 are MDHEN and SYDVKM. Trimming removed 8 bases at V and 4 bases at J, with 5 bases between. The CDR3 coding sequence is TGTGCCAGCCTGGGCACTGAAGCTTTCTTT. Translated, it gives CASLGTEAFF.

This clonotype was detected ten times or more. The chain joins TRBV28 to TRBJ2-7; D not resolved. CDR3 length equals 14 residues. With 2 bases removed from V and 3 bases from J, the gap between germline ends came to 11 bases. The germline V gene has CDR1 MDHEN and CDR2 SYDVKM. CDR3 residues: CASSLSGRFYEQYF. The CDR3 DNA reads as TGTGCCAGCAGTTTAAGTGGACGGTTCTACGAGCAGTACTTC.

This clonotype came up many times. CDR3 amino acids: CASSWAGGRRGYTF. The CDR3 nucleotides read TGTGCCAGCAGTTGGGCCGGAGGGAGAAGGGGCTACACCTTC. The V call is TRBV28, the J call TRBJ1-2; D unclear. V lost 4 bases to trimming and J lost 8 bases, with 17 bases between them. CDR1 and CDR2 from the germline V gene are MDHEN and SYDVKM. The CDR3 is 14 residues long.

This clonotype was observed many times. In DNA, the CDR3 is TGCAGCGTTGAACAGGGCGGGGAGACCCAGTACTTC. Its translation: CSVEQGGETQYF. J is TRBJ2-5 and V is TRBV29-1; the D call may be TRBD1 or TRBD2 (5 bases each). V shed 2 bases and J shed 5 bases, with 9 bases lying between them. This CDR3 is built from 12 residues. Germline V CDR1 and CDR2: SQVTM, ANQGSEA.

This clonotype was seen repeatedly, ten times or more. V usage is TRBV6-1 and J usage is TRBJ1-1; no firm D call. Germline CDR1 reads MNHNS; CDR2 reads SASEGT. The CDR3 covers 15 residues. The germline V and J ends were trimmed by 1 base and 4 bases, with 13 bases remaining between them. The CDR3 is CASSEGAVSSTEAFF. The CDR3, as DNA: TGTGCCAGCAGTGAAGGAGCCGTGAGTAGCACTGAAGCTTTCTTT.

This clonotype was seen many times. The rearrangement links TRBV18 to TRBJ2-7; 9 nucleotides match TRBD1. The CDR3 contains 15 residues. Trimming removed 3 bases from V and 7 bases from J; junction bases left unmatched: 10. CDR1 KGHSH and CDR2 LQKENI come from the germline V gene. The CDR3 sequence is CASSPPTQGAGEQYF. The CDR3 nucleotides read TGTGCCAGCTCACCGCCGACACAGGGGGCCGGGGAGCAGTACTTC.

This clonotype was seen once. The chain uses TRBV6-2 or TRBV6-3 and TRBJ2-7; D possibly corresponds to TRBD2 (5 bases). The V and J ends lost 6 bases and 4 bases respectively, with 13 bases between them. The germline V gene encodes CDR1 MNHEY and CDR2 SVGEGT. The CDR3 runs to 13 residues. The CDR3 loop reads CASSPGIGYEQYF. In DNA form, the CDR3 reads TGTGCCAGCAGCCCGGGGATAGGGTACGAGCAGTACTTC.

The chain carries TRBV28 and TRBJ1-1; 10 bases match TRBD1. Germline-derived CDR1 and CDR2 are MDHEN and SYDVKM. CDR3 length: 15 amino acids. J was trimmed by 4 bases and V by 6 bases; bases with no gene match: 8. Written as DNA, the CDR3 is TGTGCCAGCAGAAGACAGGGGGCGAAGATCACTGAAGCTTTCTTT. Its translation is CASRRQGAKITEAFF.

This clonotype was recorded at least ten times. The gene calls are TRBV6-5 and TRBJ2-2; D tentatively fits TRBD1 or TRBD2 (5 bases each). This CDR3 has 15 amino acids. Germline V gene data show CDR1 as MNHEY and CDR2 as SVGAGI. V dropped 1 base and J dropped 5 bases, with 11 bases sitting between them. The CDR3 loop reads CASSYYGGNTGELFF. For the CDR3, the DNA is TGTGCCAGCAGTTACTATGGGGGAAATACCGGGGAGCTGTTTTTT.

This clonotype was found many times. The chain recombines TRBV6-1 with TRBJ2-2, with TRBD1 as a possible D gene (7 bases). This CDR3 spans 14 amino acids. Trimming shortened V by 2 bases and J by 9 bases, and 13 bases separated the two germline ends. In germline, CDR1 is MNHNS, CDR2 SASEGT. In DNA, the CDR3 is TGTGCCAGCAGTGAAATGGAGGGGGCGCGGGAGCTGTTTTTT. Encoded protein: CASSEMEGARELFF.